This is a list of T cell receptor beta chains from one sample in a study of cytomegalovirus exposure and HLA in healthy donors. Profiled with immunoSEQ multiplex PCR; TCRdb holds only in-frame clones, not every one. The sample consists of about 240,000 clones, approximately 83% of them appearing once. The sequenced sample consisted of PBMCs. These TCRs come from a woman aged 25 to 39 in good health and CMV-seropositive. CDR3s include the opening cysteine and the closing phenylalanine or tryptophan. The D gene is left open where the match is weak. Some rows have no size entry. The others give once, few or many, or a class for an expanded clone.

TRBV28	few	.	TRBJ2-2	15	CASSFAGANTGELFF	TGTGCCAGCAGTTTCGCAGGTGCGAACACCGGGGAGCTGTTTTTT
TRBV15	.	.	TRBJ2-7	15	CATAEDSALFYEQYF	TGTGCCACTGCTGAGGACAGCGCCCTTTTTTACGAGCAGTACTTC
TRBV27	.	.	TRBJ2-6	15	CASKTIAAGANVLTF	TGTGCCAGCAAGACCATAGCGGCTGGGGCCAACGTCCTGACTTTC
TRBV27	.	.	TRBJ1-1	14	CASTSTSGDTEAFF	TGTGCCAGCACCTCGACCTCGGGAGACACTGAAGCTTTCTTT
TRBV9	.	TRBD1	TRBJ1-2	14	CASSPGQGFLGYTF	TGTGCCAGCAGTCCGGGACAGGGGTTTCTTGGCTACACCTTC
TRBV7-8	.	TRBD2	TRBJ2-5	16	CASSTIIGLAGETQYF	TGTGCCAGCAGCACGATAATCGGACTAGCGGGAGAGACCCAGTACTTC
TRBV5-6	once	.	TRBJ2-3	13	CASSLGSTDTQYF	TGTGCCAGCAGCTTGGGCAGTACAGATACGCAGTATTTT
TRBV28	.	TRBD1	TRBJ2-1	15	CASSDRLDRGNEQFF	TGTGCCAGCAGTGACAGACTCGACAGGGGAAATGAGCAGTTCTTC
TRBV19	.	.	TRBJ2-7	13	CASSSNPTGEQYF	TGTGCCAGTAGTTCCAACCCCACGGGGGAGCAGTACTTC
TRBV11-2	.	TRBD1	TRBJ2-3	15	CASSSRQGETDTQYF	TGTGCCAGCAGCTCACGACAGGGGGAAACAGATACGCAGTATTTT
TRBV5-1	few	.	TRBJ2-2	16	CASSLASSANTGELFF	TGCGCCAGCAGCTTGGCATCGAGCGCGAACACCGGGGAGCTGTTTTTT
TRBV28	.	TRBD2	TRBJ2-1	13	CASTSGGLNEQFF	TGTGCCAGCACGTCGGGAGGGCTTAATGAGCAGTTCTTC
TRBV27	.	TRBD1	TRBJ1-1	13	CASSFTGGTEAFF	TGTGCCAGCAGTTTTACAGGGGGCACTGAAGCTTTCTTT
TRBV29-1	.	.	TRBJ2-2	13	CSVFDYNTGELFF	TGCAGCGTTTTCGACTACAACACCGGGGAGCTGTTTTTT
TRBV6-1	.	TRBD1	TRBJ2-1	15	CASIGGTGDVNEQFF	TGTGCCAGCATCGGGGGGACAGGGGATGTCAATGAGCAGTTCTTC
TRBV30	.	TRBD2	TRBJ2-1	15	CAWTIGGGTYNEQFF	TGTGCCTGGACCATAGGCGGGGGGACCTACAATGAGCAGTTCTTC
TRBV7-6	.	.	TRBJ2-2	14	CASSLAPLGGELFF	TGTGCCAGCAGCTTAGCACCCCTCGGCGGGGAGCTGTTTTTT
TRBV27	.	TRBD2	TRBJ2-7	15	CASSHGTSGYYEQYF	TGTGCCAGCAGCCACGGGACTAGCGGTTACTACGAGCAGTACTTC
TRBV5-1	.	.	TRBJ2-4	13	CASSMDRRDIQYF	TGCGCCAGCAGCATGGACAGGAGGGACATTCAGTACTTC
TRBV28	.	.	TRBJ2-7	13	CASRSQSFTGQYF	TGTGCCAGCCGATCCCAATCATTTACCGGGCAGTACTTC
TRBV7-9	.	.	TRBJ2-1	13	CASSAEAIDEQFF	TGTGCCAGCAGCGCGGAAGCGATCGATGAGCAGTTCTTC
TRBV5-1	.	.	TRBJ1-1	14	CASSLDSPNTEAFF	TGCGCCAGCAGCTTGGACAGCCCGAACACTGAAGCTTTCTTT
TRBV4-1	.	.	TRBJ2-1	13	CASSQLQGSEQFF	TGCGCCAGCAGCCAACTGCAGGGTTCTGAGCAGTTCTTC
TRBV18	.	.	TRBJ2-7	12	CASSHRVYEQYF	TGTGCCAGCTCTCACAGGGTGTACGAGCAGTACTTC
TRBV6-6	.	.	TRBJ2-5	12	CASRSSDKTQYF	TGTGCCAGCAGATCTAGCGATAAGACCCAGTACTTC
TRBV19	.	TRBD1	TRBJ2-7	14	CASRTLRGTDEQYF	TGTGCCAGTAGAACTCTCAGGGGGACGGACGAGCAGTACTTC
TRBV7-2	few	TRBD1	TRBJ2-7	16	CASSLAIGTDYYEQYF	TGTGCCAGCAGCTTAGCGATCGGGACAGATTACTACGAGCAGTACTTC
TRBV6-1	.	.	TRBJ2-7	14	CASSSIDTFTEQYF	TGTGCCAGCAGTTCCATTGACACCTTCACCGAGCAGTACTTC